This T cell receptor beta chain was found in a study of shared clonotypes between healthy human individuals. Study-wide findings and caveats: Compared with memory subsets, naive subsets generally had larger estimated richness. Enrolling few donors narrowed the genetic and exposure-history diversity that was represented.

Terminally differentiated effector memory CD45RA+ cells were left out of the naive CD8 fraction, which was CD45RO-negative and positively selected for CCR7. Germline-derived CDR1 and CDR2 are SNHLY and FYNNEI. The CDR3 is made up of 11 amino acids. The V end lost 4 bases, the J end lost 7 bases, and 7 bases lay between the germline ends. Repertoires were generated with immunoSEQ multiplex PCR, while TCRdb's copy carries only in-frame clones and drops some. Seen here are about 750,000 clones, about 92% observed once, and the top ten hold 24%. A note on this clone: The target antigen is unknown.

The sequenced material came from naive CD8+ T cells sorted from blood. The clonotype was recovered from a man between 25 and 39 years old in good health. The chain links TRBV2 to TRBJ1-1; D is perhaps TRBD1 (6 bases). The CDR3 spells CASSGQVEAFF. CDR3 in DNA: TGTGCCAGCAGTGGACAGGTTGAAGCTTTCTTT.